These T cell receptor beta chains were read from a single sample in a study of blood T cell repertoires in COVID-19. Generated by immunoSEQ multiplex PCR, the TCRdb table keeps only in-frame clones and is missing some. This sample has some 49,000 clones, with approximately 93% found just once. The specimen sequenced was peripheral blood. These receptors were obtained from a man aged 60-69 years with COVID-19, enrolled during active disease. Both conserved end residues are part of each CDR3. Fields, in order: D gene, J gene, V gene, clone size, CDR3 protein, CDR3 DNA. A D gene is named only where the DNA matches it firmly. Only part of the rows carry a size: once, few, many, or a class if the clone is expanded.

d_gene: -
j_gene: TRBJ1-6
v_gene: TRBV11-2
abundance: -
CDR3aa: CASSDPTGGNSPLHF
CDR3nt: TGTGCCAGCAGCGATCCGACAGGAGGCAATTCACCCCTCCACTTT

d_gene: -
j_gene: TRBJ1-2
v_gene: TRBV3-1/TRBV3-2
abundance: -
CDR3aa: CASSLTGRVNYGGYTF
CDR3nt: TGTGCCAGCAGCCTAACAGGGAGGGTCAACTATGGAGGCTACACCTTC

d_gene: TRBD1
j_gene: TRBJ1-3
v_gene: TRBV5-8
abundance: -
CDR3aa: CASSADRDSAGNTIYF
CDR3nt: TGTGCCAGCAGCGCAGACAGGGACTCGGCTGGAAACACCATATATTTT

d_gene: TRBD2
j_gene: TRBJ2-3
v_gene: TRBV5-1
abundance: -
CDR3aa: CASRLAGNTDTQYF
CDR3nt: TGCGCCAGCAGACTAGCGGGAAACACAGATACGCAGTATTTT

d_gene: -
j_gene: TRBJ1-5
v_gene: TRBV25-1
abundance: few
CDR3aa: CASSSGSNQPQHF
CDR3nt: TGTGCCAGCAGTTCAGGGTCCAATCAGCCCCAGCATTTT

d_gene: TRBD2
j_gene: TRBJ2-7
v_gene: TRBV5-6
abundance: -
CDR3aa: CASRPPSGGSYEQYF
CDR3nt: TGTGCCAGCAGGCCCCCCTCGGGGGGGAGCTACGAGCAGTACTTC

d_gene: TRBD1
j_gene: TRBJ2-3
v_gene: TRBV10-3
abundance: -
CDR3aa: CAIKGAFSTDTQYF
CDR3nt: TGTGCCATCAAGGGGGCCTTTAGCACAGATACGCAGTATTTT

d_gene: -
j_gene: TRBJ1-5
v_gene: TRBV3-1/TRBV3-2
abundance: -
CDR3aa: CASTGGGNQPQHF
CDR3nt: TGTGCCAGCACGGGAGGGGGCAATCAGCCCCAGCATTTT

d_gene: -
j_gene: TRBJ2-6
v_gene: TRBV5-8
abundance: -
CDR3aa: CASSLGTVNSGANVLTF
CDR3nt: TGTGCCAGCAGCTTGGGGACAGTAAACTCTGGGGCCAACGTCCTGACTTTC

d_gene: TRBD2
j_gene: TRBJ2-1
v_gene: TRBV5-4
abundance: -
CDR3aa: CASSPKTSGGAGEQFF
CDR3nt: TGTGCCAGCAGCCCTAAGACTAGCGGGGGGGCTGGTGAGCAGTTCTTC

d_gene: TRBD1
j_gene: TRBJ1-2
v_gene: TRBV30
abundance: once
CDR3aa: CAWSGTGGFGYTF
CDR3nt: TGTGCCTGGAGTGGGACAGGGGGCTTTGGCTACACCTTC

d_gene: -
j_gene: TRBJ1-1
v_gene: TRBV15
abundance: few
CDR3aa: CATRLNTEAFF
CDR3nt: TGTGCCACCCGGTTGAACACTGAAGCTTTCTTT

d_gene: TRBD1
j_gene: TRBJ2-7
v_gene: TRBV7-9
abundance: -
CDR3aa: CASSSLGTGHTIYEQYF
CDR3nt: TGTGCCAGCAGCTCCCTGGGGACAGGGCATACTATCTACGAGCAGTACTTC

d_gene: TRBD2
j_gene: TRBJ2-7
v_gene: TRBV7-8
abundance: few
CDR3aa: CASSLSGGGLYEQYF
CDR3nt: TGTGCCAGCAGCTTATCGGGCGGGGGGCTTTACGAGCAGTACTTC

d_gene: -
j_gene: TRBJ2-1
v_gene: TRBV28
abundance: -
CDR3aa: CASSFSGGNNNEQFF
CDR3nt: TGTGCCAGCAGTTTTAGTGGCGGGAATAACAATGAGCAGTTCTTC

d_gene: TRBD1
j_gene: TRBJ2-1
v_gene: TRBV18
abundance: -
CDR3aa: CASSQRTGQTYNEQFF
CDR3nt: TGTGCCAGCTCACAACGGACAGGACAAACCTACAATGAGCAGTTCTTC

d_gene: -
j_gene: TRBJ1-6
v_gene: TRBV7-2
abundance: -
CDR3aa: CASSLRQSNSPLRF
CDR3nt: TGTGCCAGCAGCTTAAGACAGTCAAATTCACCCCTCCGCTTT

d_gene: -
j_gene: TRBJ2-7
v_gene: TRBV21-1
abundance: -
CDR3aa: CASSKTAPGAYEQYF
CDR3nt: TGTGCCAGCAGCAAGACAGCCCCGGGGGCCTACGAGCAGTACTTC

d_gene: -
j_gene: TRBJ1-5
v_gene: TRBV4-3
abundance: -
CDR3aa: CASSQDISQGWQPQHF
CDR3nt: TGCGCCAGCAGCCAAGATATTTCACAGGGTTGGCAGCCCCAGCATTTT

d_gene: -
j_gene: TRBJ2-1
v_gene: TRBV19
abundance: -
CDR3aa: CASSIDLTGLSYNEQFF
CDR3nt: TGTGCCAGTAGTATAGATTTGACAGGTTTGTCCTACAATGAGCAGTTCTTC

d_gene: -
j_gene: TRBJ2-7
v_gene: TRBV5-4
abundance: -
CDR3aa: CASSAGTTVVEQYF
CDR3nt: TGTGCCAGCAGCGCCGGGACAACCGTAGTCGAGCAGTACTTC

d_gene: -
j_gene: TRBJ2-3
v_gene: TRBV5-1
abundance: -
CDR3aa: CASTTLGASTDTQYF
CDR3nt: TGCGCCAGCACCACTCTAGGGGCCTCCACAGATACGCAGTATTTT

d_gene: TRBD1
j_gene: TRBJ2-7
v_gene: TRBV11-2
abundance: -
CDR3aa: CASSLGRGRSYEQYF
CDR3nt: TGTGCCAGCAGCTTAGGAAGGGGGCGCTCCTACGAGCAGTACTTC

d_gene: TRBD1
j_gene: TRBJ2-5
v_gene: TRBV5-1
abundance: -
CDR3aa: CASSLGTGRAETQYF
CDR3nt: TGCGCCAGCAGCTTGGGGACAGGGAGAGCGGAGACCCAGTACTTC

d_gene: TRBD1
j_gene: TRBJ1-6
v_gene: TRBV7-2
abundance: -
CDR3aa: CASRYGQENSPLHF
CDR3nt: TGTGCCAGCAGATATGGACAGGAAAATTCACCCCTCCACTTT

d_gene: TRBD1
j_gene: TRBJ1-1
v_gene: TRBV3-1/TRBV3-2
abundance: -
CDR3aa: CASSPTWTGVNTEAFF
CDR3nt: TGTGCCAGCAGCCCGACCTGGACAGGGGTGAACACTGAAGCTTTCTTT

d_gene: -
j_gene: TRBJ2-2
v_gene: TRBV24-1
abundance: -
CDR3aa: CATSDLKQGSSTGELFF
CDR3nt: TGTGCCACCAGTGATTTGAAGCAGGGGAGTAGCACCGGGGAGCTGTTTTTT

d_gene: -
j_gene: TRBJ1-5
v_gene: TRBV11-3
abundance: -
CDR3aa: CASSLSRAVDQPQHF
CDR3nt: TGTGCCAGCAGCTTATCCAGGGCAGTCGATCAGCCCCAGCATTTT

d_gene: -
j_gene: TRBJ2-1
v_gene: TRBV21-1
abundance: once
CDR3aa: CASSFRTSGEDNEQFF
CDR3nt: TGTGCCAGCAGCTTCCGGACTAGCGGGGAGGACAATGAGCAGTTCTTC

d_gene: -
j_gene: TRBJ1-2
v_gene: TRBV15
abundance: -
CDR3aa: CATKDLGDYGYTF
CDR3nt: TGTGCCACCAAAGATCTCGGGGACTATGGCTACACCTTC

d_gene: TRBD1
j_gene: TRBJ1-1
v_gene: TRBV12-3/TRBV12-4
abundance: -
CDR3aa: CASRGQGRTEAFF
CDR3nt: TGTGCCAGCCGCGGACAGGGACGGACTGAAGCTTTCTTT

d_gene: TRBD2
j_gene: TRBJ2-3
v_gene: TRBV30
abundance: -
CDR3aa: CAWSGVAGVHTDTQYF
CDR3nt: TGTGCCTGGAGTGGGGTAGCGGGGGTCCACACAGATACGCAGTATTTT

d_gene: TRBD1
j_gene: TRBJ2-7
v_gene: TRBV7-6
abundance: -
CDR3aa: CASTPGQGVYEQYF
CDR3nt: TGTGCCAGCACCCCGGGACAGGGGGTTTACGAGCAGTACTTC

d_gene: TRBD1
j_gene: TRBJ2-2
v_gene: TRBV9
abundance: -
CDR3aa: CASSLGQGVRGELFF
CDR3nt: TGTGCCAGCAGCCTGGGACAGGGGGTACGCGGGGAGCTGTTTTTT

d_gene: -
j_gene: TRBJ1-5
v_gene: TRBV28
abundance: -
CDR3aa: CASSLLHGNQPQHF
CDR3nt: TGTGCCAGCAGTTTATTGCACGGGAATCAGCCCCAGCATTTT

d_gene: TRBD1
j_gene: TRBJ1-1
v_gene: TRBV7-9
abundance: -
CDR3aa: CASREPGGKVDTEAFF
CDR3nt: TGTGCCAGCAGGGAGCCAGGGGGCAAAGTTGACACTGAAGCTTTCTTT

d_gene: TRBD1
j_gene: TRBJ1-1
v_gene: TRBV4-3
abundance: -
CDR3aa: CASSQGTGTSTEAFF
CDR3nt: TGCGCCAGCAGCCAGGGGACAGGGACTAGCACTGAAGCTTTCTTT

d_gene: -
j_gene: TRBJ1-5
v_gene: TRBV27
abundance: -
CDR3aa: CASSPGHGNQPQHF
CDR3nt: TGTGCCAGCAGTCCCGGACACGGCAATCAGCCCCAGCATTTT

d_gene: TRBD1
j_gene: TRBJ1-1
v_gene: TRBV5-6
abundance: -
CDR3aa: CASSLVRDRGSGNTEAFF
CDR3nt: TGTGCCAGCAGCTTGGTTCGGGACAGGGGTTCGGGGAACACTGAAGCTTTCTTT

d_gene: TRBD1
j_gene: TRBJ2-3
v_gene: TRBV15
abundance: -
CDR3aa: CATTAGQAARDTQYF
CDR3nt: TGTGCCACCACCGCGGGACAGGCGGCCCGGGATACGCAGTATTTT